This TCR beta chain was documented in a study of shared clonotypes between healthy human individuals (dated by TCRdb to 2018 to 2021). Concerning the study at large: A few men and two women, aged 18 to 49 years, made up the cohort. For each donor, CD4 naive and CD4 memory were each given three plates, CD8 naive was given two plates, and CD8 memory was given one plate. The study deeply sequenced blood TCR repertoires of five healthy adults to estimate repertoire size and the extent of clonotype sharing between individuals. To increase sequencing depth and limit assay-specific biases, TCR repertoire library preparation and sequencing were carried out by different laboratories using diverse techniques. Leukapheresis yielded between about 0.85 and 10 billion PBMCs per donor.

The investigation overall reported the following: Based on pairwise subsampling, the degree of clonotype sharing among donors was expected to be affected by sequencing depth. Rarefaction of sorted-subset datasets indicated incomplete sequencing despite the large sequencing depth. Approximately 5% of naive CD4, 3.5% of naive CD8, roughly 2.4% of memory CD4, and around 0.4% of memory CD8 clonotypes were shared across a few donors. Naive subsets generally had larger estimated clonotype richness than memory subsets. Because the study included a small number of donors, the genetic and exposure-history diversity represented was limited. Higher generation probabilities were observed for clonotypes shared by all four sorted-subset donors than for non-shared clonotypes. Sampling was limited to blood, and TCR repertoires in tissue likely differ from TCR repertoires in blood.

V is reduced by 0 bases and J by 7 bases, leaving a spacing of 14 bases between them. The CDR1 and CDR2 encoded by the germline V gene (reference sequence) are SGHNT and YYREEE. The CDR3 starts with the cysteine, ends with the phenylalanine, and has 14 residues. Only the CDR3 DNA stays, 42 bases, in frame from base 1. As for this clone: The specificity of this receptor is unknown. No clone much larger than this one lies a single base away; base qualities are absent.

CD8 naive samples were obtained by positive selection for CCR7 among CD45RO-negative cells, yielding a CD45RA+CCR7+ population from which TemRA cells were excluded. Healthy HIV-negative adults with no recently reported acute infections or vaccinations were included as donors. Only Caucasian adults living in Nashville, Tennessee, USA were represented among the donors. After blood collection by leukapheresis, PBMCs were isolated using Ficoll-Histopaque density gradient centrifugation and then cryopreserved in the vapor phase of liquid nitrogen. Analytical flow cytometry was used to check the purity and quantity of each magnetically sorted T cell population. Each sorted fraction had its genomic DNA isolated and then quantified by UV absorbance on a Nanodrop 2000c. Using the deep immunoSEQ assay, TCR CDR3 regions were amplified from genomic DNA by multiplex PCR. For each cell subset, the extracted genomic DNA was distributed evenly across all wells of several immunoSEQ 96-well plates, and each plate served as one replicate. For sorted subsets, roughly 200 ng of genomic DNA, equivalent to some 30,000 T cell genomes, went into each replicate PCR. Purified libraries were measured with a Qubit 3.0 fluorometer, size-checked on a Bioanalyzer 2100, and measured again with the KAPA Library Quantification kit. A separate single-read 150-cycle Illumina NextSeq 550 flow cell was used to sequence each immunoSEQ 96-well plate. The authors' analysis ran thus. Because the immunoSEQ output held only junctional sequences and lacked quality scores, the filtering could not match the filtering applied to full-length reads. Sequences were annotated with PyIR, a Python wrapper for IgBLAST v1.9, and V/J genes and CDR3 were assigned using IMGT germline references. Reads with weak V/J assignments (E-value above 1e-6), missing CDR3, stop codons, out-of-frame junctions, or ambiguous translated residues were removed. V3J clonotypes were defined as sequences sharing the same inferred V gene, J gene, and CDR3 amino acid sequence. To compute the percentage overlap between repertoires, the number of shared unique clonotypes was divided by the size of the smaller repertoire. RTK rarefaction, the Chao1 estimator, and Recon v2.1 estimates of unobserved clonotypes were used to assess repertoire richness. For all TCRbeta clonotypes obtained by the gDNA method from four donors, generation probabilities were computed with OLGA. TCRdb provides this immuneACCESS table in a form limited to in-frame rearrangements. Some clones are lacking; in checked studies, under half of them reflect an unresolved V gene, and why the rest are absent is not known. Clonal size and the V and J genes are those of that table, whereas D and trimming came from the DNA. Within this sample are some 600,000 clones, with roughly 96% of them counted one time only. The ten largest make up less than 0.12% of the sample.

This clonotype originated in a woman in her thirties in good health. The sequenced material came from naive CD8+ T cells sorted from blood. Interpreted using the paper, the cell subset or site label stands for: CD45RA+CCR7+. The rearranged chain carries TRBV5-4 and TRBJ2-7, with the D gene too uncertain to name. The DNA sequence follows: TGTGCCAGCAGCTTGGACCGAATTACGTGGGAGCAGTACTTC. The resulting protein is CASSLDRITWEQYF. The reference TRBV5-4 and TRBJ2-7 proteins fill in what lies around the CDR3, so the full variable domain reads ETGVTQSPTHLIKTRGQQVTLRCSSQSGHNTVSWYQQALGQGPQFIFQYYREEENGRGNFPPRFSGLQFPNYSSELNVNALELDDSALYLCASSLDRITWEQYFGPGTRLTVT.